These T cell receptor beta chains were read from a single sample in a study of T cell responses to AZD1222 COVID-19 vaccine. The method was immunoSEQ multiplex PCR; TCRdb's version includes in-frame clones alone and lacks a portion of them. Here the sample spans some 130,000 clones, roughly 91% being singletons. Source: peripheral blood, taken 28 days after the second AZD1222 dose. The origin of the receptors is an adult who received the AZD1222 COVID-19 vaccine. CDR3s include the opening cysteine and the closing phenylalanine or tryptophan. D genes are given only for firm matches. Part of the rows lack a size; the others show once, few, many or a class for expanded clones.

size: few
length: 18
V: TRBV7-8
D: -
J: TRBJ2-2
CDR3: CASSLPRRSIANTGELFF
DNA: TGTGCCAGCAGCTTACCACGCAGGTCCATCGCGAACACCGGGGAGCTGTTTTTT

size: -
length: 19
V: TRBV19
D: -
J: TRBJ1-4
CDR3: CASSIGRARARTTNEKLFF
DNA: TGTGCCAGTAGTATCGGCAGGGCCAGGGCGAGAACAACTAATGAAAAACTGTTTTTT

size: -
length: 16
V: TRBV19
D: TRBD1
J: TRBJ1-2
CDR3: CASRGGTGSPNYGYTF
DNA: TGTGCCAGTAGGGGGGGGACAGGATCCCCTAACTATGGCTACACCTTC

size: -
length: 13
V: TRBV12-3/TRBV12-4
D: -
J: TRBJ1-3
CDR3: CASRPSSGNTIYF
DNA: TGTGCCAGCAGACCGTCCTCTGGAAACACCATATATTTT

size: once
length: 12
V: TRBV12-3/TRBV12-4
D: TRBD1
J: TRBJ1-1
CDR3: CASSQTRGRAFF
DNA: TGTGCCAGCAGTCAGACTAGGGGGCGAGCTTTCTTT

size: -
length: 15
V: TRBV6-2/TRBV6-3
D: -
J: TRBJ1-2
CDR3: CASSGRGILNYGYTF
DNA: TGTGCCAGCAGCGGCAGGGGAATCCTTAACTATGGCTACACCTTC

size: once
length: 15
V: TRBV5-1
D: -
J: TRBJ1-3
CDR3: CASSLSPSSGNTIYF
DNA: TGCGCCAGCAGCCTAAGCCCGAGCTCTGGAAACACCATATATTTT

size: -
length: 16
V: TRBV6-2/TRBV6-3
D: TRBD2
J: TRBJ2-1
CDR3: CASSPLGLAGGNEQFF
DNA: TGTGCCAGCAGCCCCCTTGGGCTAGCGGGAGGCAATGAGCAGTTCTTC

size: -
length: 13
V: TRBV3-1/TRBV3-2
D: TRBD1
J: TRBJ1-2
CDR3: CASSPGQPYGYTF
DNA: TGTGCCAGCAGCCCGGGACAGCCCTATGGCTACACCTTC

size: once
length: 16
V: TRBV5-4
D: TRBD1
J: TRBJ1-4
CDR3: CASSPGTGDFNEKLFF
DNA: TGTGCCAGCAGCCCAGGGACAGGGGATTTCAATGAAAAACTGTTTTTT

size: -
length: 15
V: TRBV6-6
D: TRBD1
J: TRBJ1-3
CDR3: CASMRGTGEGNTIYF
DNA: TGTGCCAGCATGCGCGGGACAGGAGAAGGAAACACCATATATTTT

size: -
length: 13
V: TRBV7-3
D: -
J: TRBJ2-7
CDR3: CASSHTLVYEQYF
DNA: TGTGCCAGCAGCCATACACTCGTATACGAGCAGTACTTC

size: -
length: 16
V: TRBV6-5
D: TRBD1
J: TRBJ2-7
CDR3: CASSFSPGTGGYEQYF
DNA: TGTGCCAGCAGTTTCTCGCCCGGGACAGGGGGCTACGAGCAGTACTTC

size: -
length: 15
V: TRBV2
D: -
J: TRBJ2-2
CDR3: CASTIAQVGYGELFF
DNA: TGTGCCAGCACCATAGCCCAGGTTGGGTACGGGGAGCTGTTTTTT

size: -
length: 14
V: TRBV4-1
D: -
J: TRBJ2-7
CDR3: CASSQVGRPYEQYF
DNA: TGCGCCAGCAGCCAAGTAGGAAGACCGTACGAGCAGTACTTC

size: -
length: 13
V: TRBV5-5
D: -
J: TRBJ1-4
CDR3: CASSGLANEKLFF
DNA: TGTGCCAGCTCGGGGCTAGCTAATGAAAAACTGTTTTTT

size: -
length: 15
V: TRBV7-3
D: -
J: TRBJ2-5
CDR3: CASSLTGSMRETQYF
DNA: TGTGCCAGCAGCTTAACCGGTTCAATGAGGGAGACCCAGTACTTC

size: -
length: 16
V: TRBV3-1/TRBV3-2
D: -
J: TRBJ2-7
CDR3: CASSQEETNFSYEQYF
DNA: TGTGCCAGCAGCCAAGAAGAGACAAATTTTTCCTACGAGCAGTACTTC

size: -
length: 14
V: TRBV5-1
D: TRBD1
J: TRBJ1-4
CDR3: CASSPGTGPEKLFF
DNA: TGCGCCAGCAGCCCCGGGACAGGGCCTGAAAAACTGTTTTTT

size: -
length: 17
V: TRBV5-3
D: -
J: TRBJ1-2
CDR3: CARSRHRQGTPNYGYTF
DNA: TGTGCCAGAAGCCGACATCGTCAGGGAACGCCTAACTATGGCTACACCTTC

size: once
length: 11
V: TRBV28
D: -
J: TRBJ2-3
CDR3: CASSGEDTQYF
DNA: TGTGCCAGCAGCGGGGAGGATACGCAGTATTTT

size: once
length: 15
V: TRBV6-5
D: -
J: TRBJ1-2
CDR3: CASSSEFLGDYGYTF
DNA: TGTGCCAGCTCCTCGGAATTTTTGGGGGATTATGGCTACACCTTC

size: -
length: 11
V: TRBV10-3
D: -
J: TRBJ1-1
CDR3: CATAGDTEAFF
DNA: TGTGCCACCGCCGGGGACACTGAAGCTTTCTTT

size: once
length: 15
V: TRBV19
D: TRBD1
J: TRBJ2-5
CDR3: CASSRGTGDGETQYF
DNA: TGTGCCAGTAGTAGGGGGACAGGGGATGGGGAGACCCAGTACTTC

size: -
length: 13
V: TRBV30
D: -
J: TRBJ1-1
CDR3: CAWTVFRGTEAFF
DNA: TGTGCCTGGACCGTTTTTCGAGGCACTGAAGCTTTCTTT

size: -
length: 16
V: TRBV14
D: TRBD1
J: TRBJ1-1
CDR3: CASSPDRGPLWTEAFF
DNA: TGTGCCAGCAGCCCGGACAGGGGGCCCTTATGGACTGAAGCTTTCTTT

size: -
length: 11
V: TRBV7-9
D: -
J: TRBJ2-1
CDR3: CASSLRGEQFF
DNA: TGTGCCAGCAGCTTAAGGGGTGAGCAGTTCTTC

size: few
length: 13
V: TRBV27
D: -
J: TRBJ1-2
CDR3: CASSFEGLGGYTF
DNA: TGTGCCAGCAGTTTTGAGGGCCTCGGTGGCTACACCTTC

size: -
length: 13
V: TRBV27
D: -
J: TRBJ2-5
CDR3: CASSHEGRETQYF
DNA: TGTGCCAGCAGCCACGAGGGCCGAGAGACCCAGTACTTC

size: -
length: 11
V: TRBV2
D: -
J: TRBJ2-5
CDR3: CASNDQETQYF
DNA: TGTGCCAGCAATGACCAAGAGACCCAGTACTTC

size: -
length: 13
V: TRBV6-5
D: TRBD1
J: TRBJ1-2
CDR3: CASKPGQVHGYTF
DNA: TGTGCCAGCAAACCTGGACAGGTCCATGGCTACACCTTC

size: -
length: 13
V: TRBV7-3
D: -
J: TRBJ1-1
CDR3: CASSFAGNTEAFF
DNA: TGTGCCAGCAGCTTCGCGGGCAACACTGAAGCTTTCTTT